These 7 T cell receptor beta chains share one sample of origin, sequenced in a study of human T cells and chemical hapten exposure. MiXCR, run by TCRdb on the RACE reads, gives a single entry per CDR3 protein. The sample records about 82,000 distinct CDR3 sequences, approximately 12% being singletons. The time point: patch test 1, 2 weeks after DPC sensitization. Treatment of the sample: therapeutic diphenylcyclopropenone sensitization with weekly scalp DPC. Sequenced material: whole blood, taken in connection with sensitization to the hapten diphenylcyclopropenone (DPC). Every receptor here comes from a woman aged 45 to 65 with alopecia areata. Some clones in this sample may be carry-over from other donors' samples.

J is TRBJ2-7 and V is TRBV12-3 or TRBV12-4; D remains unclear. The length of the CDR3 is 14 residues. V was shortened by 7 bases and J by 0 bases, with 13 bases between the two germline ends. The CDR3 bases are TGTGCCAGCACCTTCACCTCGAGCTCCTACGAGCAGTACTTC. It yields the protein CASTFTSSSYEQYF.

This chain links TRBV20-1 with TRBJ1-2; a possible D gene is TRBD1 (6 bases). From germline, CDR1 is DFQATT and CDR2 SNEGSKA (reference sequence). This CDR3 has 12 residues. Trimming pared 3 bases from V and 4 bases from J, leaving 9 bases between. The CDR3 here is CSASGTSYGYTF. CDR3 nucleotide sequence: TGCAGTGCTAGCGGGACATCCTATGGCTACACCTTC.

This clonotype occurred many times. V and J are TRBV18 and TRBJ1-5, with a tentative D call TRBD1 (6 bases). With 6 bases removed from V and 0 bases from J, the gap between germline ends came to 15 bases. CDR1 and CDR2 from the germline V gene are KGHSH and LQKENI. The CDR3 is 16 residues long. The CDR3: CASSLRQVHSNQPQHF. For the CDR3, the DNA is TGTGCCAGCTCTCTCAGACAGGTGCATAGCAATCAGCCCCAGCATTTT.

The gene calls are TRBV28 and TRBJ2-5; D remains unclear. The germline V gene encodes CDR1 MDHEN and CDR2 SYDVKM. The CDR3 loop spans 13 amino acids. V shed 1 base and J shed 5 bases, with 8 bases lying between them. The CDR3 loop is CASSLLETETQYF. CDR3 DNA: TGTGCCAGCAGTTTATTAGAGACGGAGACCCAGTACTTC.

V is TRBV3-1 and J is TRBJ2-4; D not resolved. The CDR3 is 14 amino acids. Germline CDR1 reads LGHDT; CDR2 reads YNNKEL (reference sequence). Trimming cost V 1 base and J 5 bases, with 9 bases left between them. CDR3 loop: CASSQGSRQNIQYF. The CDR3 DNA follows: TGTGCCAGCAGCCAAGGGTCCAGGCAAAACATTCAGTACTTC.

This clonotype has just a few counts. The genes are TRBV4-1 and TRBJ1-2; 10 bases match TRBD1. This CDR3 has 15 amino acids. Germline CDR1 MGHRA, CDR2 YSYEKL. The ends lost 2 bases at V and 3 bases at J; junction bases unmatched: 3. The CDR3, as DNA: TGCGCCAGCAGCCAACAGGACAGGGGGTACTATGGCTACACCTTC. Encoded protein: CASSQQDRGYYGYTF.

This clonotype came up many times. V is TRBV20-1 and J is TRBJ2-2; D gene unclear. CDR3 length equals 13 residues. Trimming cost V 5 bases and J 1 base, with 8 bases left between them. Per the germline V gene, CDR1 is DFQATT and CDR2 is SNEGSKA (reference sequence). The CDR3 sequence: CSASNMNTGELFF. The CDR3 DNA sequence: TGCAGTGCTTCCAACATGAACACCGGGGAGCTGTTTTTT.